The sequence of this TCR beta chain was determined in a study of cytomegalovirus exposure and HLA in healthy donors. Worth noting for this clone: What it binds is unknown.

The PCR ran on 60 Vbeta and 13 Jbeta primers. Methods used by the authors: Later, an analysis found approximately 80 million unique TCR beta chains, and about 9.9 million of these were shared. Here immunoSEQ multiplex PCR was the method, and the copy in TCRdb shows in-frame clones only, minus some. D and trimming were read from the DNA, whereas the V and J calls and clone size are those reported in that table. This repertoire shows 150,000 or so clones, around 75% found once; its top ten account for about 3.4%. The CDR3 is 15 residues long. Germline V gives CDR1 SNHLY, CDR2 FYNNEI. The junction had 7 bases not matched to a gene; V was cut back by 6 bases and J by 0 bases. General study findings and limits: A later analysis reportedly identified an Asian-associated ancestry cluster as carrying fewer N-insertions than the approximately 620-donor mean. Later genetic work tied a missense DCLRE1C variant to beta-chain V and J trimming.

V gene TRBV2 combines with J gene TRBJ1-2; 7 nucleotides line up with TRBD1. The source of this sequence is a male donor in good health and CMV-seronegative. Specimen: PBMCs. CDR3 DNA: TGTGCCAGCAGGATCCGGGGACAGTCTAACTATGGCTACACCTTC. Amino acids: CASRIRGQSNYGYTF.